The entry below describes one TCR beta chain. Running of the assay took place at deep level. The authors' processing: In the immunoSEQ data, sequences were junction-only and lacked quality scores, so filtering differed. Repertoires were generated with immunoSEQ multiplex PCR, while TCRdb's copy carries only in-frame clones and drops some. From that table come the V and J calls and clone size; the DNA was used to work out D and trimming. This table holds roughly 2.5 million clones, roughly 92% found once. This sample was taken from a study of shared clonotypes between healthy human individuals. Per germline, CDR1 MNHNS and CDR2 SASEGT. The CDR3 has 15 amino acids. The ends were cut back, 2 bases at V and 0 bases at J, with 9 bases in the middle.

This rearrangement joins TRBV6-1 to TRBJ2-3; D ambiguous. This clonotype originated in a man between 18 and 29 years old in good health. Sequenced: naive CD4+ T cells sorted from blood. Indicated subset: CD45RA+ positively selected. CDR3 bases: TGTGCCAGCAGTGAAAGGGCCTATAGCACAGATACGCAGTATTTT. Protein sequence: CASSERAYSTDTQYF.